The present T cell receptor beta chain was sequenced within a study of cytomegalovirus exposure and HLA in healthy donors. General observations from the study: In a later analysis, HLA-C alleles had the fewest associated TCRs, DRB1 alleles the most. Later on, a genetic analysis was performed. It linked a missense variant in DCLRE1C with V- and J-gene trimming of TCR beta.

The PCR was carried out with 60 Vbeta primers and 13 Jbeta primers. The assay was immunoSEQ multiplex PCR, and TCRdb's table has in-frame clones only and misses some. Of some 250,000 clones listed, 82% are singletons. This CDR3 region has 17 residues. Trimming shortened V by 4 bases and J by 3 bases, and 16 bases separated the two germline ends. A word on this clone: The antigen is unknown.

Sequenced material: PBMCs. The TCR originated in a woman in her 40s in good health and CMV-seropositive. This sequence joins TRBV23-1 and TRBJ1-6, with TRBD1 as a possible D gene (6 bases). TRBV23-1 is designated an ORF whose function remains uncertain. CDR3 nucleotide sequence: TGCGCCAGCAGTCGTCACAACAGGGTCCACTATAATTCACCCCTCCACTTT. The encoded protein is CASSRHNRVHYNSPLHF.